Each of the 17 T cell receptor beta chains below was sequenced from the same sample in a study of cytomegalovirus exposure and HLA in healthy donors. The PCR ran on 60 Vbeta and 13 Jbeta primers. Profiling relied on immunoSEQ multiplex PCR, and the TCRdb table lists in-frame clones only, not all of them. The data show under 200,000 clones, with around 79% seen just once and 6% to 8% held by the top ten. Specimen: PBMCs. These receptors were taken from a male donor in good health and CMV-seropositive.

This rearrangement joins TRBV2 to TRBJ2-2; D uncertain. Trimming took 6 bases from V and 6 from J, leaving 8 bases between them. CDR1 and CDR2 (germline): SNHLY, FYNNEI. The CDR3 has 12 residues. The chain's CDR3 is CASSSGSGELFF. Written as DNA, the CDR3 is TGTGCCAGCAGCTCCGGGTCCGGGGAGCTGTTTTTT.

V is TRBV10-3 and J is TRBJ1-1; unclear D gene. The CDR3 spans 13 residues. The V gene lost 7 bases and the J gene lost 1 base, with 10 bases spanning the gap. Germline CDR1 and CDR2: ENHRY and SYGVKD. CDR3 nucleotides: TGTGCCATCATGCACAGCCAGAACACTGAAGCTTTCTTT. Residues: CAIMHSQNTEAFF.

The V gene is TRBV10-3, the J gene TRBJ2-5; 8 nucleotides agree with TRBD1. The ends lost 3 bases at V and 2 bases at J; junction bases unmatched: 11. Germline CDR1 ENHRY, CDR2 SYGVKD. The CDR3 is 17 amino acids. CDR3 amino acids: CAISEGRGRGRQETQYF. The CDR3 region has the DNA TGTGCCATCAGTGAAGGTCGGGGCAGGGGGCGACAAGAGACCCAGTACTTC.

The chain uses TRBV11-2 and TRBJ2-7; TRBD1 matches 8 bases. Germline V lookup: CDR1 SGHAT, CDR2 FQNNGV. J lost 4 bases, V lost 5 bases, and 7 bases had no gene match. The CDR3 totals 14 residues. CDR3 coding DNA: TGTGCCAGCAGCCTAGGGACAGGACTTTACGAGCAGTACTTC. Translation gives CASSLGTGLYEQYF.

CDR3 nucleotides: TGTGCCAGCAGGGGCACGACAGGGGTCAATTCACCCCTCCACTTT. This translates into CASRGTTGVNSPLHF. This rearrangement joins TRBV6-1 to TRBJ1-6; the match to TRBD1 covers 8 bases. V lost 6 bases and J lost 7; bases outside the gene matches: 8. CDR3 length: 15 amino acids. CDR1 and CDR2 from the germline V gene are MNHNS and SASEGT.

The rearrangement links TRBV4-2 to TRBJ2-5; 9 nucleotides agree with TRBD1. J was trimmed by 11 bases and V by 0 bases; bases with no gene match: 10. CDR3 size: 15 residues. The germline gives CDR1 LGHNA, CDR2 YNFKEQ. CDR3 sequence reads: CASSQDRGQGGKQYF. DNA for the CDR3: TGTGCCAGCAGCCAAGATCGGGGACAGGGAGGAAAGCAGTACTTC.

V and J are TRBV7-2 and TRBJ2-7; 9 positions agree with TRBD1. With 5 bases clipped from V and 3 bases from J, the junction kept 11 bases outside the gene matches. Germline CDR1 reads SGHTA; CDR2 reads FQGNSA. CDR3 length: 16 residues. In DNA form, the CDR3 reads TGTGCCAGCAGCCTCGCCGGGACAGGGACATTCTACGAGCAGTACTTC. It specifies CASSLAGTGTFYEQYF. Full variable domain (outside the CDR3, taken from reference TRBV7-2 and TRBJ2-7): GAGVSQSPSNKVTEKGKDVELRCDPISGHTALYWYRQSLGQGLEFLIYFQGNSAPDKSGLPSDRFSAERTGGSVSTLTIQRTQQEDSAVYLCASSLAGTGTFYEQYFGPGTRLTVT.

J is TRBJ2-7 and V is TRBV4-1, with TRBD1 matching 8 bases. The CDR3 spans 14 residues. J lost 7 bases, V lost 3 bases, and 8 bases had no gene match. Per the germline V gene, CDR1 is MGHRA and CDR2 is YSYEKL. The CDR3: CASSQGQGAGEQYF. The DNA of the CDR3 is TGCGCCAGCAGCCAGGGGCAGGGGGCAGGGGAGCAGTACTTC.

The chain employs TRBV4-2 and TRBJ1-1, with D perhaps TRBD1 (6 bases). The germline gives CDR1 LGHNA, CDR2 YNFKEQ. The germline V and J ends were trimmed by 4 bases and 4 bases, with 13 bases remaining between them. This CDR3 region has 14 residues. The CDR3 here is CASSPSGQLTEAFF. CDR3 DNA sequence: TGTGCCAGCAGCCCCTCTGGACAGCTCACTGAAGCTTTCTTT.

V is TRBV28 and J is TRBJ1-3, with unresolved D. There are 14 residues in the CDR3. Trimming cost V 5 bases and J 0 bases, with 8 bases left between them. Germline V gene sequence: CDR1 MDHEN, CDR2 SYDVKM. The CDR3 DNA reads as TGTGCCAGCAGTCCTCCCGGCTCTGGAAACACCATATATTTT. Translation gives CASSPPGSGNTIYF.

This chain links TRBV9 with TRBJ1-5, with a tentative D call TRBD1 (6 bases). Germline V CDR1 and CDR2: SGDLS, YYNGEE. Trimming removed 3 bases from V and 5 bases from J, with 15 bases in between. The CDR3 contains 15 residues. The DNA of the CDR3 is TGTGCCAGCAGCGGGAGGGGGGGCTTAGATCAGCCCCAGCATTTT. It codes for CASSGRGGLDQPQHF.

The chain combines TRBV18 with TRBJ2-6, with 7 bases lining up with TRBD1. Germline CDR1 and CDR2: KGHSH and LQKENI. The CDR3 runs to 17 residues. Trimming removed 3 bases from V and 0 bases from J; junction bases left unmatched: 5. The CDR3 is CASSPPTGTSGANVLTF. CDR3 sequence (DNA): TGTGCCAGCTCACCGCCGACAGGGACCTCTGGGGCCAACGTCCTGACTTTC.

The rearrangement joins TRBV6-6 to TRBJ1-5, with D tentatively TRBD1 (6 bases). Trimming cost V 3 bases and J 5 bases, with 11 bases left between them. Germline lookup yields CDR1 MNHNY and CDR2 SVGAGI (reference sequence). CDR3 length equals 14 residues. CDR3 residues: CASSYGGADQPQHF. As DNA, the CDR3 is TGTGCCAGCAGTTATGGGGGCGCGGATCAGCCCCAGCATTTT.

This chain joins TRBV6-1 and TRBJ1-2, with 9 bases matching TRBD1. The germline gives CDR1 MNHNS, CDR2 SASEGT. This CDR3 comprises 14 residues. J was trimmed by 11 bases and V by 1 base; bases with no gene match: 8. The DNA of the CDR3 is TGTGCCAGCAGTGAAGAGCCGGGACAGGGATTGTACACCTTC. Amino acids: CASSEEPGQGLYTF.

This chain uses TRBV6-1 with TRBJ2-7, with D tentatively TRBD1 (6 bases). The CDR3 totals 13 residues. The V and J ends lost 6 bases and 3 bases respectively, with 12 bases between them. Germline CDR1 MNHNS, CDR2 SASEGT. The CDR3 protein is CASSDRLSYEQYF. CDR3 nucleotides: TGTGCCAGCAGCGACAGGCTTAGCTACGAGCAGTACTTC.

This clone was found once. The rearrangement links TRBV7-6 to TRBJ2-5, with 9 nucleotides matching TRBD2. This CDR3 has 15 residues. Germline V gene sequence: CDR1 SGHVS, CDR2 FNYEAQ. Germline trimming cut 11 bases from V and 4 bases from J; bases unmatched to any gene: 14. CDR3: CASLPLAGWGETQYF. The CDR3 nucleotides are TGTGCCTCCCTACCGCTAGCGGGGTGGGGAGAGACCCAGTACTTC.

The J gene is TRBJ2-7, the V gene TRBV7-9, with D possibly matching TRBD2 (7 bases). CDR1 is SEHNR, CDR2 FQNEAQ, per germline (reference sequence). The CDR3 is 14 amino acids. V lost 4 bases, J lost 3 bases, and 13 bases lay in between. The CDR3 region has the DNA TGTGCCAGCAGCTCAAGGGGGGGGAACTACGAGCAGTACTTC. Its translation is CASSSRGGNYEQYF.